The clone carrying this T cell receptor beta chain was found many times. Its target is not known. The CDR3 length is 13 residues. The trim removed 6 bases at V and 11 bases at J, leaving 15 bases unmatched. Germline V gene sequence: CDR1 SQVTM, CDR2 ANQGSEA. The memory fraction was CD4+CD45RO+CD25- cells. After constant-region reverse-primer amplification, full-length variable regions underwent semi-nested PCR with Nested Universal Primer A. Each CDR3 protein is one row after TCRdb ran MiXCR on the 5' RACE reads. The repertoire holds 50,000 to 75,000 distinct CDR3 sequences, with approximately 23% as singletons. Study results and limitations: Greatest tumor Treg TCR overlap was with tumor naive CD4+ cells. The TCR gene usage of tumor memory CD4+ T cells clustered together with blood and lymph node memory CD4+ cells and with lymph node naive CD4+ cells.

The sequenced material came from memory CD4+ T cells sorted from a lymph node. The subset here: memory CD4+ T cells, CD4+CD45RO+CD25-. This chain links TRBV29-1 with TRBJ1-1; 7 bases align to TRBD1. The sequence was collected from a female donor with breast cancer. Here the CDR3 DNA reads TGCAGCGTCCAGAGGCAGGGGGTCGGGTGGGCTTTCTTT. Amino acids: CSVQRQGVGWAFF. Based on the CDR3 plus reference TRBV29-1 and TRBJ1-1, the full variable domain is SAVISQKPSRDICQRGTSLTIQCQVDSQVTMMFWYRQQPGQSLTLIATANQGSEATYESGFVIDKFPISRPNLTFSTLTVSNMSPEDSSIYLCSVQRQGVGWAFFGQGTRLTVV.